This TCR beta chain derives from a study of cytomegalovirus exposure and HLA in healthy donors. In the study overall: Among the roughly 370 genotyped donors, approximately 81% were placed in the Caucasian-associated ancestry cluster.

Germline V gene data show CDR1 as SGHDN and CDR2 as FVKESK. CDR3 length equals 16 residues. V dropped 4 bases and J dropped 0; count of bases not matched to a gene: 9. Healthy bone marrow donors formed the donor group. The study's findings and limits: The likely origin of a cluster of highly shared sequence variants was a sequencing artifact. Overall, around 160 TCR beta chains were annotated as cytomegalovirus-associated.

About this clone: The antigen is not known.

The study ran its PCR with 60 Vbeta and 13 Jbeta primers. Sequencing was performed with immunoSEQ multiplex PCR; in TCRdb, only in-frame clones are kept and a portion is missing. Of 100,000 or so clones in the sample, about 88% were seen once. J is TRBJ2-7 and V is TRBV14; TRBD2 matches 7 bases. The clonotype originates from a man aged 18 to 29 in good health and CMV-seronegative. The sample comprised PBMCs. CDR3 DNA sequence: TGTGCCAGCAGCCCTAGGCGGGGCGGGAGCTCCTACGAGCAGTACTTC. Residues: CASSPRRGGSSYEQYF.